The source of this TCR beta chain is a study of identical twins. Whole-study results and caveats: Conclusions rested on cross-sectional statistics rather than following the same donors. Partly confounded zero-insertion analyses could result from invariant MAIT and iNKT cells.

Germline values: CDR1 MNHEY, CDR2 SVGAGI. The CDR3 has 13 residues. V was clipped by 3 bases and J by 4 bases, with 7 bases between them. This clonotype came up a few times. Its antigen remains unknown. TCRdb ran MiXCR on the 5' RACE reads and lists one entry per CDR3 protein. Of some 900,000 distinct CDR3 sequences in the sample, more than 9% are singletons; the top ten hold under 2%. These data were likewise used in another study, on yellow fever vaccine responses in identical twins.

The genes are TRBV6-5 and TRBJ2-1; D remains unclear. The sample taken for sequencing was PBMCs. The TCR originated in a woman aged 18-29 years in good health. The CDR3 protein is CASSYQQYNEQFF. The CDR3 nucleotides read TGTGCCAGCAGTTATCAACAGTACAATGAGCAGTTCTTC.